Reported below is one T cell receptor (beta chain). Its antigen is not identified. Trimming took 3 bases from V and 4 from J, leaving 10 bases between them. The V gene's germline CDR1 is GTSNPN and CDR2 SVGIG (reference sequence). The CDR3 covers 13 residues. The data were taken from a study of early T cells in non-severe SARS-CoV-2 infection. Across the study: Chains stayed unpaired after sequencing of bulk RNA from unsorted whole blood.

Unique molecular identifiers tagged individual cDNA molecules. TCRdb fed the 5' RACE reads into MiXCR, producing one record per CDR3 protein. The sample shows 35,000 to 50,000 distinct CDR3 sequences, about 23% of them seen only once. Findings of the study overall: Matching against VDJdb likely underestimated virus-specific expansions, favoring anti-spike CD8.

The receptor's source is an adult who was a healthcare worker with PCR-confirmed SARS-CoV-2 infection or an uninfected control (not recorded which). The chain joins TRBV30 to TRBJ1-5; D is unclear. The sample here was whole blood, taken at baseline. CDR3 in amino acids: CAWSTYGNQPQHF. In nucleotides, the CDR3 is TGTGCCTGGAGCACATATGGGAATCAGCCCCAGCATTTT.